This record covers a single T cell receptor (beta chain). Its antigen is unidentified. The PCR ran on 60 Vbeta and 13 Jbeta primers. The table came from immunoSEQ multiplex PCR; TCRdb's copy has only in-frame clones and leaves some out. Among around 94,000 clones listed, more than 70% were seen once. This record belongs to a study of cytomegalovirus exposure and HLA in healthy donors. Whole-study findings and limits: Investigators reported over 150 TCR beta chains as tied to cytomegalovirus. Sequences of the TCR beta chain were said to predict the HLA-A and HLA-B alleles of most subjects accurately. For TCR beta chains, V- and J-gene trimming was later linked to a missense DCLRE1C variant.

J lost 8 bases, V lost 9 bases, and 8 bases had no gene match. The CDR3 spans 13 residues. The V gene's germline CDR1 is LNHDA and CDR2 SQIVND (reference sequence). Sample: PBMCs. This receptor was taken from a male donor in good health and CMV-seropositive. J is TRBJ1-4 and V is TRBV19; 8 positions agree with TRBD1. CDR3 bases: TGTGCCAGCCTTGACAGGGGAAGCGAAAAACTGTTTTTT. As protein: CASLDRGSEKLFF. Full variable domain (remainder filled in from reference TRBV19 and TRBJ1-4): DGGITQSPKYLFRKEGQNVTLSCEQNLNHDAMYWYRQDPGQGLRLIYYSQIVNDFQKGDIAEGYSVSREKKESFPLTVTSAQKNPTAFYLCASLDRGSEKLFFGSGTQLSVL.